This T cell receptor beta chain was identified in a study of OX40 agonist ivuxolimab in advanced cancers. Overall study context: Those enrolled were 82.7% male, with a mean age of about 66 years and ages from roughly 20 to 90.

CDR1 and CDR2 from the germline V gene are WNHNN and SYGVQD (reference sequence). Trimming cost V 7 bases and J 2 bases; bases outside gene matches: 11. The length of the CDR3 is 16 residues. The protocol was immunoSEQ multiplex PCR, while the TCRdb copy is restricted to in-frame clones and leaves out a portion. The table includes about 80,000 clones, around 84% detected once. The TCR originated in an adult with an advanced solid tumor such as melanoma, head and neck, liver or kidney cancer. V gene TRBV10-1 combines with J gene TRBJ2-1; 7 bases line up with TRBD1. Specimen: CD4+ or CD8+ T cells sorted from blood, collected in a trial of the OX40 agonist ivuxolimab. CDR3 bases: TGCGCCAGCACTTTAGCTAGGGGGCGAGCCTACAATGAGCAGTTCTTC. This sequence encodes CASTLARGRAYNEQFF.